A selection of T cell receptor beta chains follows, all from one sample in a study of shared clonotypes between healthy human individuals. Repertoires were generated with immunoSEQ multiplex PCR, while TCRdb's copy carries only in-frame clones and drops some. This table has about 1,900,000 clones, about 95% appearing once. Sequencing input: naive CD8+ T cells sorted from blood. These receptors came from a man younger than 35 in good health. CDR3s include the opening cysteine and the closing phenylalanine or tryptophan. D genes are given only for firm matches. Size is stated for part of the rows, as once, few or many counts, or as a class when the clone is expanded.

abundance | j_gene | v_gene | d_gene | CDR3aa | CDR3nt
- | TRBJ2-7 | TRBV27 | - | CASSLEAGAYEQYF | TGTGCCAGCAGTTTAGAAGCAGGGGCCTACGAGCAGTACTTC
- | TRBJ2-7 | TRBV10-2 | TRBD2 | CASRGGSDEQYF | TGCGCCAGCAGGGGCGGGAGTGATGAGCAGTACTTC
once | TRBJ2-7 | TRBV12-5 | - | CASGAHWTEPTYEQYF | TGTGCTAGTGGTGCCCACTGGACGGAGCCCACCTACGAGCAGTACTTC
- | TRBJ1-5 | TRBV19 | - | CASSLDFGGVGRPQHF | TGTGCCAGTAGTCTCGATTTTGGCGGGGTCGGGAGGCCCCAGCATTTT
- | TRBJ1-4 | TRBV14 | TRBD1 | CASSQLPGQGDEKLFF | TGTGCCAGCAGCCAACTTCCGGGACAGGGGGATGAAAAACTGTTTTTT
- | TRBJ1-1 | TRBV6-5 | TRBD1 | CASSYAQGDTEAFF | TGTGCCAGCAGTTACGCACAGGGGGACACTGAAGCTTTCTTT
- | TRBJ1-6 | TRBV10-3 | - | CAISESRGYSYNSPLHF | TGTGCCATCAGTGAGTCCAGGGGCTACTCCTATAATTCACCCCTCCACTTT
few | TRBJ2-1 | TRBV7-9 | - | CASSLGNEQFF | TGTGCCAGCAGCTTGGGCAATGAGCAGTTCTTC
- | TRBJ1-1 | TRBV7-3 | - | CARDSTGLNTEAFF | TGTGCCAGGGACTCTACAGGGCTGAACACTGAAGCTTTCTTT
once | TRBJ2-5 | TRBV30 | - | CAWSPLGLQETQYF | TGTGCCTGGAGTCCTTTGGGACTGCAAGAGACCCAGTACTTC
- | TRBJ1-1 | TRBV5-5 | TRBD1 | CASSPGTGTEAFF | TGTGCCAGCAGCCCAGGGACAGGCACTGAAGCTTTCTTT
- | TRBJ2-1 | TRBV6-5 | - | CASSLTGYNEQFF | TGTGCCAGCAGTCTGACAGGATACAATGAGCAGTTCTTC
- | TRBJ2-2 | TRBV7-9 | - | CASSSQGTGELFF | TGTGCCAGCAGCTCCCAGGGTACCGGGGAGCTGTTTTTT
- | TRBJ1-6 | TRBV27 | - | CASREGGTLYNSPLHF | TGTGCCAGCAGGGAGGGGGGGACACTCTATAATTCACCCCTCCACTTT
- | TRBJ1-1 | TRBV4-1 | TRBD1 | CASSQDTSDREGGTEAFF | TGCGCCAGCAGCCAAGATACCTCCGACAGGGAGGGTGGCACTGAAGCTTTCTTT
- | TRBJ2-1 | TRBV11-2 | - | CASSSGRNLFLSSYNEQFF | TGTGCCAGCAGCTCCGGACGCAACCTCTTCTTAAGCTCCTACAATGAGCAGTTCTTC
- | TRBJ2-1 | TRBV6-5 | - | CASSITGRNEQFF | TGTGCCAGCAGTATCACAGGGAGGAATGAGCAGTTCTTC
- | TRBJ2-7 | TRBV19 | TRBD1 | CASTKTGATYEQYF | TGTGCCAGTACTAAGACAGGGGCTACCTACGAGCAGTACTTC
- | TRBJ2-7 | TRBV13 | - | CASSLAGVSEQYF | TGTGCCAGCAGCTTAGCGGGAGTGAGTGAGCAGTACTTC
- | TRBJ2-2 | TRBV6-6 | - | CASRYTGELFF | TGTGCCAGCAGATATACCGGGGAGCTGTTTTTT
- | TRBJ1-1 | TRBV5-5 | - | CASSLGMNTEAFF | TGTGCCAGCAGCTTGGGTATGAACACTGAAGCTTTCTTT
- | TRBJ2-2 | TRBV27 | - | CASSLLGAIGELFF | TGTGCCAGCAGTTTATTAGGAGCGATCGGGGAGCTGTTTTTT
- | TRBJ1-3 | TRBV6-1 | - | CASRDLGTGNTIYF | TGTGCCAGCAGGGACCTCGGAACTGGAAACACCATATATTTT